This T cell receptor beta chain was obtained from a study of OX40 agonist ivuxolimab in advanced cancers. Study-level background: Patients receiving dose escalation had hepatocellular carcinoma, melanoma, renal cell or head and neck cancer. Regarding the study as a whole: CD8+ T cells (on average) carried more expanded clones than CD4+ T cells. Antigen specificity remained undetermined for the expanded peripheral T cells.

Details on this clone: The antigen remains undetermined.

The method was immunoSEQ multiplex PCR; TCRdb's version includes in-frame clones alone and lacks a portion of them. Of tens of thousands of clones in the sample, 84% were seen once. Germline values: CDR1 SGHRS, CDR2 YFSETQ. Unmatched junction bases numbered 8, after V lost 3 bases and J lost 2 bases. This CDR3 region has 16 residues. This clonotype originated in an adult with an advanced solid tumor such as melanoma, head and neck, liver or kidney cancer. The rearrangement joins TRBV5-1 to TRBJ2-3; the match to TRBD2 covers 8 bases. The material was CD4+ or CD8+ T cells sorted from blood, obtained in a trial of the OX40 agonist ivuxolimab. The CDR3 DNA reads as TGCGCCAGCAGCTCCCCCAGCGGGGGCTACACAGATACGCAGTATTTT. Amino acids: CASSSPSGGYTDTQYF.